This T cell receptor beta chain was captured by sequencing in a study of Ad26.COV2.S vaccination and SARS-CoV-2 variants. Treatment: roughly 20 received Ad26.COV2.S at low or high dose, single or two shots; 5 received placebo; per-sample allocation not given. The study sampled participants on day 63 after the first vaccine or placebo injection. Assay: immunoSEQ multiplex PCR; the TCRdb copy retains only in-frame clones and omits some. The top ten hold less than 3.5% of the sample, which has over 250,000 clones, approximately 89% seen once. Trimming cost V 4 bases and J 3 bases; bases outside gene matches: 4. The CDR3 loop spans 16 amino acids. The V gene's germline CDR1 is MRHNA and CDR2 SNTAGT.

The V call is TRBV6-4, the J call TRBJ1-6; 9 positions match TRBD1. The sequences come from peripheral blood, collected in a trial of Ad26.COV2.S vaccine versus placebo. This receptor was obtained from a person aged 18-60 years who received the Ad26.COV2.S COVID-19 vaccine or a placebo. The CDR3 DNA sequence: TGTGCCAGCAGTGCTTCGGGACAGGGCTATAATTCACCCCTCCACTTT. Translation gives CASSASGQGYNSPLHF.